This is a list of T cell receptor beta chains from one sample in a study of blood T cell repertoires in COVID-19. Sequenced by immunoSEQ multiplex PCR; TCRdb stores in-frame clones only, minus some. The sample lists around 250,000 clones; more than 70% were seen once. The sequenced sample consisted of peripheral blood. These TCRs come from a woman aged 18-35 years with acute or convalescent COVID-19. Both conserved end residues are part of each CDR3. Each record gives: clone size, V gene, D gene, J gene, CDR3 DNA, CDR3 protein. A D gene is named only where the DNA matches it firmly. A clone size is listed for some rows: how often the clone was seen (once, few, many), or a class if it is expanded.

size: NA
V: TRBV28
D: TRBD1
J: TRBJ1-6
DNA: TGTGCCAGCAGTAGACAGGGGGTGAGTAATTCACCCCTCCACTTT
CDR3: CASSRQGVSNSPLHF

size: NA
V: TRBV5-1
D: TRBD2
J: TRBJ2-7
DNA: TGCGCCAGCCGGGACTATTACGAGCAGTACTTC
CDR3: CASRDYYEQYF

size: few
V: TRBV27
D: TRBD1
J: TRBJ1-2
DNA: TGTGCCAGCAGTGAAGGCACTCACAGGGGAGGTGGCTACACCTTC
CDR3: CASSEGTHRGGGYTF

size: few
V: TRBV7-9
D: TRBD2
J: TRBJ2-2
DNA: TGTGCCAGCAGGCCCCGGGGAGCGGGGATCGGGGAGCTGTTTTTT
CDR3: CASRPRGAGIGELFF

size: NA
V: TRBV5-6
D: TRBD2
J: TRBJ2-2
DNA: TGTGCCAGCAGCGCCCTAGCGGGACCCACCGGGGAGCTGTTTTTT
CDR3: CASSALAGPTGELFF

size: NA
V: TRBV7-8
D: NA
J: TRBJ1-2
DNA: TGTGCCAGCAGCCCACAGGAGAACTATGGCTACACCTTC
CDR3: CASSPQENYGYTF

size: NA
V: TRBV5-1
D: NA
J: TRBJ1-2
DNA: TGCGCCAGCAGCTTGGGACACCTCTATGGCTACACCTTC
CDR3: CASSLGHLYGYTF

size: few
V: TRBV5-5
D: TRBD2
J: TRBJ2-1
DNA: TGTGCCAGCAGCTTGGCGGCGGGAGTCTACAATGAGCAGTTCTTC
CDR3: CASSLAAGVYNEQFF

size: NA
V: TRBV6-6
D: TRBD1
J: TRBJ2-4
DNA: TGTGCCAGCCAACAGGGGATGACGGCCAAAAACATTCAGTACTTC
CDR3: CASQQGMTAKNIQYF

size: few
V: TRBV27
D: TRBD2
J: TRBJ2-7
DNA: TGTGCCAGCAGTTTTGTAGCGGGAACCACCTACGAGCAGTACTTC
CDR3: CASSFVAGTTYEQYF

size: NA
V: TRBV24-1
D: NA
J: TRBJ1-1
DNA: TGTGCCACCAGTGATTTCGGGTCAAATGAAGCTTTCTTT
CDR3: CATSDFGSNEAFF

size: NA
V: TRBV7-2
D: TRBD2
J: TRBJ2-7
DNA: TGTGCCAGCAGCTTCGACCTAGGACTAGCGGGGGTAAAGGCCTACGAGCAGTACTTC
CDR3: CASSFDLGLAGVKAYEQYF

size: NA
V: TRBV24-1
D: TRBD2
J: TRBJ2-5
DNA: TGTGCCACCAGTTTCACTAATAAAGCGGGAGGGGATCCAGAGACCCAGTACTTC
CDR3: CATSFTNKAGGDPETQYF

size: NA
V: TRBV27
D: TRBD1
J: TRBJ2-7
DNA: TGTGCCATCTCGCCGGGGACAGGGGTCTCCTACGAGCAGTACTTC
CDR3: CAISPGTGVSYEQYF

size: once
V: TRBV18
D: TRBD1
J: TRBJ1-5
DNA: TGTGCCAGCTCACCGGGACAGGGGAATCAGCCCCAGCATTTT
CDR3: CASSPGQGNQPQHF

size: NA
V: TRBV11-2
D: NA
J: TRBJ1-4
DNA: TGTGCCAGCAGCCGAGCAACTAATGAAAAACTGTTTTTT
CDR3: CASSRATNEKLFF

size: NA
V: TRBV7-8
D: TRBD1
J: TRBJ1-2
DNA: TGTGCCAGCAGCAAAGGGACAGGGGTCATCGGCTACACCTTC
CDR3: CASSKGTGVIGYTF

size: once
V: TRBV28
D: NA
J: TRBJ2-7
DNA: TGTGCCAGCAGTCCAGAAAAGTTCTACGAGCAGTACTTC
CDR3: CASSPEKFYEQYF

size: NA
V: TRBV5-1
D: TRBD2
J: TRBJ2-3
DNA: TGCGCCAGCAGCCCGGGACTAGCCTCAGATACGCAGTATTTT
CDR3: CASSPGLASDTQYF

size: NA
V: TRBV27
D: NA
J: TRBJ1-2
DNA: TGTGCCAGCAAATTTGTCGGGACACCTTATGGCTACACCTTC
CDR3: CASKFVGTPYGYTF

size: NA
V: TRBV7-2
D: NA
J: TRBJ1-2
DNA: TGTGCCAGCACCAACGTTAGACAGGTTGGAAGCTATGGCTACACCTTC
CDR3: CASTNVRQVGSYGYTF

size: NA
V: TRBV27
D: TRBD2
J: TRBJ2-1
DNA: TGTGCCAGCAGTTCCACCCTCAGACTAGCGGGGGTGGGTTGGAGGGGGAATGAGCAGTTCTTC
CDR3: CASSSTLRLAGVGWRGNEQFF

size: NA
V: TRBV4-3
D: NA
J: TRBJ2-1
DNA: TGCGCCAGCAGCCAAGCTCGGCAGCGGGAGCAGTTCTTC
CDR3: CASSQARQREQFF

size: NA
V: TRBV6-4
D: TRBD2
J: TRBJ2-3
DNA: TGTGCCAGCAGTGACGTACTAGCGGGAGACATAGATACGCAGTATTTT
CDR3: CASSDVLAGDIDTQYF

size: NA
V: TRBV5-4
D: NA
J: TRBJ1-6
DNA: TGTGCCAGCAGCTTGGCTCAGGGAACTAATTCACCCCTCCACTTT
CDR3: CASSLAQGTNSPLHF

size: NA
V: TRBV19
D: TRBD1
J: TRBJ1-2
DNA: TGTGCCAGTAGTATCCTCGGGACAGGGCTTCACTATGGCTACACCTTC
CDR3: CASSILGTGLHYGYTF

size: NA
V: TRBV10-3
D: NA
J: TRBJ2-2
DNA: TGTGCCATCAGTGTTTCTCCGACAGCCAACACCGGGGAGCTGTTTTTT
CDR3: CAISVSPTANTGELFF

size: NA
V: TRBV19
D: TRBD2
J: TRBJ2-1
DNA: TGTGCCAGTAGCCGGACTAGCGGAAGCACCTACAATGAGCAGTTCTTC
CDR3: CASSRTSGSTYNEQFF

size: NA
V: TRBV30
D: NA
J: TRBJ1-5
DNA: TGTGCCTGGAGTCAGGGTTTGGGCAATCAGCCCCAGCATTTT
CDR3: CAWSQGLGNQPQHF

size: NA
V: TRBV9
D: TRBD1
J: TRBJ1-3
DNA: TGTGCCAGCAGCGTAGACCCGGGACAGGCCAGAAACACCATATATTTT
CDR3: CASSVDPGQARNTIYF

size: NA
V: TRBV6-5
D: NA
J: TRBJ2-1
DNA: TGTGCCAGCGGGGACTCCTCCTACAATGAGCAGTTCTTC
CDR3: CASGDSSYNEQFF

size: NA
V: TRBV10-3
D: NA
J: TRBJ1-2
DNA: TGTGCCATCAGTGAACAGAACTATGGCTACACCTTC
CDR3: CAISEQNYGYTF

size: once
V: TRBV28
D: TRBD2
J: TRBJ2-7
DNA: TGTGCCAGCAGCCGCCCGACCGGGACTAGCAGTAGCGAGCAGTACTTC
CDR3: CASSRPTGTSSSEQYF

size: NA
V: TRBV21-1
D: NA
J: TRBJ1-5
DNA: TGTGCCAGCAACGGGCTGGACAGGAGCCATCAGCCCCAGCATTTT
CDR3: CASNGLDRSHQPQHF

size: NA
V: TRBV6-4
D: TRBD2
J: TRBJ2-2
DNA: TGTGCCAGCAGTCGGACTAGCGAATCCGGGGAGCTGTTTTTT
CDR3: CASSRTSESGELFF

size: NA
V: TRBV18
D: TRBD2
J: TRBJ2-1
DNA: TGTGCCAGCTCACCACTTGGACTAGCGGGCTTATACAATGAGCAGTTCTTC
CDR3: CASSPLGLAGLYNEQFF

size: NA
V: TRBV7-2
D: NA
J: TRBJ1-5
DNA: TGTGCCAGCAGCTTGGGTGGACAGACTGCCCAGCCCCAGCATTTT
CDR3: CASSLGGQTAQPQHF

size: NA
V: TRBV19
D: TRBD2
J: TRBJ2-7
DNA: TGTGCCAGTACCCAAACTAGCGCCCACTACGAGCAGTACTTC
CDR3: CASTQTSAHYEQYF